Each of the 31 T cell receptor beta chains below was sequenced from the same sample in a study of cytomegalovirus exposure and HLA in healthy donors. The PCR had 60 Vbeta and 13 Jbeta primers. TCRdb's table, derived via immunoSEQ multiplex PCR, lists solely in-frame clones and lacks some. The sample contains 190,000 or so clones, roughly 80% of which appear only once. The sequencing input was PBMCs. The receptor source for this set is a man in his forties or fifties in good health and CMV-seronegative.

The rearrangement uses TRBV18 and TRBJ1-1; 11 bases line up with TRBD1. Germline-derived CDR1 and CDR2 are KGHSH and LQKENI. After removal of 2 bases from V and 4 bases from J, the junction contained 0 bases not matched to a gene. The CDR3 runs 14 residues. The CDR3 loop reads CASSPGTGGTEAFF. CDR3 sequence (DNA): TGTGCCAGCTCACCAGGGACAGGGGGCACTGAAGCTTTCTTT.

This sequence joins TRBV7-8 and TRBJ1-2; D is unclear. Germline V CDR1 and CDR2: SGHVS, FQNEAQ. With 1 base removed from V and 5 bases from J, the gap between germline ends came to 11 bases. The CDR3 has 14 residues. This CDR3 reads CASSLVPGKYGYTF. The CDR3 DNA is TGTGCCAGCAGCTTAGTGCCAGGAAAGTATGGCTACACCTTC.

The sample holds one count of this clone. The V and J genes are TRBV27 and TRBJ2-5, with TRBD2 as a possible D gene (5 bases). The CDR3 contains 14 residues. Germline values: CDR1 MNHEY, CDR2 SMNVEV (reference sequence). V gave up 6 bases and J gave up 10 bases, with 21 bases separating them. The CDR3 is CASSQLRGPLHQYF. CDR3 nucleotides: TGTGCCAGCAGCCAACTTAGAGGGCCCCTCCACCAGTACTTC.

The chain carries TRBV7-2 and TRBJ1-5; D ambiguous. The CDR3 is made up of 14 amino acids. Trimming left V 5 bases short and J 7 bases short, with 15 bases between. The germline V gene encodes CDR1 SGHTA and CDR2 FQGNSA. The CDR3 sequence is CASSPGRGEQPQHF. CDR3 DNA: TGTGCCAGCAGCCCAGGCCGGGGAGAGCAGCCCCAGCATTTT.

The chain employs TRBV28 and TRBJ2-7; no reliable D call. The V gene lost 5 bases and the J gene lost 0 bases, with 11 bases spanning the gap. This CDR3 is 14 amino acids long. Per germline, CDR1 MDHEN and CDR2 SYDVKM. CDR3 sequence (DNA): TGTGCCAGCAGTGCAGGTGGCCCCTCCTACGAGCAGTACTTC. This encodes CASSAGGPSYEQYF.

This clone was seen a handful of times. The rearrangement joins TRBV5-5 to TRBJ2-7, with 7 bases that match TRBD1. The V gene's germline CDR1 is SGHKS and CDR2 YYEKEE (reference sequence). V gave up 5 bases and J gave up 2 bases; unmatched junction bases: 10. The CDR3 has 15 amino acids. CDR3: CASSAQGISPYEQYF. DNA of the CDR3: TGTGCCAGCAGTGCACAGGGGATCAGCCCCTACGAGCAGTACTTC. The full variable domain, completed using reference TRBV5-5 and TRBJ2-7, is DAGVTQSPTHLIKTRGQQVTLRCSPISGHKSVSWYQQVLGQGPQFIFQYYEKEERGRGNFPDRFSARQFPNYSSELNVNALLLGDSALYLCASSAQGISPYEQYFGPGTRLTVT.

The V call is TRBV6-1, the J call TRBJ1-3, with 7 bases identical to TRBD1. Trimming removed 7 bases from V and 4 bases from J; junction bases left unmatched: 7. The CDR3 is 14 amino acids. Germline V CDR1 and CDR2: MNHNS, SASEGT. The CDR3 DNA reads as TGTGCCAGCACTCCTGACAGGGTGGGAAACACCATATATTTT. It is translated as CASTPDRVGNTIYF.

This chain uses TRBV6-5 with TRBJ1-6; TRBD1 might be the D (6 bases). Germline V lookup: CDR1 MNHEY, CDR2 SVGAGI. V was clipped by 4 bases and J by 7 bases, with 14 bases between them. The CDR3 consists of 15 residues. CDR3 protein: CASSFRRTANSPLHF. In DNA, the CDR3 is TGTGCCAGCAGTTTCCGTCGGACAGCCAATTCACCCCTCCACTTT.

The V and J genes are TRBV2 and TRBJ2-7, with TRBD2 matching 8 bases. Germline CDR1 and CDR2: SNHLY and FYNNEI. After removal of 7 bases from V and 2 bases from J, the junction contained 16 bases not matched to a gene. This CDR3 comprises 17 residues. Written as DNA, the CDR3 is TGTGCCAGCACCAGTGTAGCGGGAAGCACAGTGACCTACGAGCAGTACTTC. Translating it yields CASTSVAGSTVTYEQYF.

The V and J genes are TRBV5-1 and TRBJ1-2; no reliable D call. CDR1 is SGHRS and CDR2 is YFSETQ in the germline V gene. The CDR3 has 15 residues. Trimming cost V 0 bases and J 7 bases, with 16 bases left between them. DNA for the CDR3: TGCGCCAGCAGCTTGGGTATCCCTCTACCTAGTGGCTACACCTTC. Residues: CASSLGIPLPSGYTF.

The V gene is TRBV23-1, the J gene TRBJ1-2; TRBD1 aligns across 7 bases. TRBV23-1 is an open reading frame, and its role is uncertain. CDR3 length: 18 residues. Trimming cost V 4 bases and J 4 bases; bases outside gene matches: 18. In nucleotides, the CDR3 is TGCGCCAGCAGTCCCCCGTGGTGTAGGACAGGAGCCTTCTATGGCTACACCTTC. As protein: CASSPPWCRTGAFYGYTF.

CDR3 sequence (DNA): TGTGCCAGTAGTACTTGGGACAGGACCTTCTATGGCTACACCTTC. This sequence encodes CASSTWDRTFYGYTF. The chain joins TRBV19 to TRBJ1-2; 8 bases fit TRBD1. After removal of 4 bases from V and 4 bases from J, the junction contained 8 bases not matched to a gene. The CDR3 has 15 residues. Germline assignment: CDR1 LNHDA and CDR2 SQIVND (reference sequence).

This chain links TRBV4-2 with TRBJ1-2; no firm D call. Trimming pared 6 bases from V and 0 bases from J, leaving 17 bases between. This CDR3 comprises 16 residues. CDR1 LGHNA and CDR2 YNFKEQ come from the germline V gene. The CDR3, as DNA: TGTGCCAGCAGGTCCGGAGAGCAGACCTCTAACTATGGCTACACCTTC. Translating it yields CASRSGEQTSNYGYTF.

The rearrangement uses TRBV27 and TRBJ2-7, with a possible D match to TRBD2 (6 bases). Germline-derived CDR1 and CDR2 are MNHEY and SMNVEV (reference sequence). V shed 8 bases and J shed 6 bases, with 23 bases lying between them. The CDR3 has 15 amino acids. The CDR3 region has the DNA TGTGCCAGCGCAACGGGGGAAGATAGGGTTGTCGAGCAGTACTTC. Translated: CASATGEDRVVEQYF.

The chain uses TRBV2 and TRBJ1-1; D call uncertain. Deletions cut 6 bases from V and 1 base from J, with 12 bases between. CDR1 and CDR2 (germline): SNHLY, FYNNEI. This CDR3 comprises 14 residues. The CDR3 bases are TGTGCCAGCAGGGTGGAAGCGGGGAACACTGAAGCTTTCTTT. Its protein product is CASRVEAGNTEAFF.

This clone has a handful of counts. V and J are TRBV4-3 and TRBJ2-1; D is ambiguous. Germline-derived CDR1 and CDR2 are LGHNA and YSLEER. The CDR3 loop spans 15 amino acids. The V gene lost 0 bases and the J gene lost 8 bases, with 14 bases spanning the gap. The CDR3 DNA reads TGCGCCAGCAGCCAAGAAGCCGAGAAGTTTCATGAGCAGTTCTTC. It encodes CASSQEAEKFHEQFF.

This chain joins TRBV9 and TRBJ1-2, with TRBD1 matching 9 bases. CDR1 and CDR2 (germline): SGDLS, YYNGEE. The CDR3 spans 17 residues. The V and J ends lost 4 bases and 0 bases, in that order; junction bases with no gene match: 10. The CDR3 DNA is TGTGCCAGCAGCCCCCGGGACAGGGCCTTAGCTAACTATGGCTACACCTTC. Protein product: CASSPRDRALANYGYTF.

The chain is built from TRBV19 and TRBJ2-7; D ambiguous. The CDR3 is 14 residues long. Germline lookup yields CDR1 LNHDA and CDR2 SQIVND (reference sequence). Trimming shortened V by 2 bases and J by 1 base, and 9 bases separated the two germline ends. In DNA form, the CDR3 reads TGTGCCAGTAGTATACAGTCAAATTCCTACGAGCAGTACTTC. Protein: CASSIQSNSYEQYF.

The V gene is TRBV5-8, the J gene TRBJ1-4, with D perhaps matching TRBD1 (5 bases). The CDR3 is made up of 16 amino acids. V gave up 0 bases and J gave up 6 bases, with 15 bases separating them. Germline V gene sequence: CDR1 SGHTS, CDR2 YDEGEE. The CDR3 nucleotides are TGTGCCAGCAGCTTGGCGAAGGGACTTGTGGATGAAAAACTGTTTTTT. Amino acids: CASSLAKGLVDEKLFF.

In this sample, this clone turned up once. The chain has TRBV7-3 and TRBJ2-7; D unclear. The CDR3 extends over 13 amino acids. Trimming removed 0 bases at V and 2 bases at J, with 5 bases between. The germline V gene has CDR1 SGHTA and CDR2 FQGTGA. The DNA of the CDR3 is TGTGCCAGCAGCTTAACTCCTGCCTACGAGCAGTACTTC. This codes for CASSLTPAYEQYF.

The V gene is TRBV30, the J gene TRBJ1-5; 8 bases are a match to TRBD1. The CDR3 contains 13 residues. Trimming cost V 6 bases and J 2 bases; bases outside gene matches: 3. From germline, CDR1 is GTSNPN and CDR2 SVGIG (reference sequence). The CDR3 DNA sequence: TGTGCCTGTGACAGGGGTGGCAATCAGCCCCAGCATTTT. Amino acid sequence: CACDRGGNQPQHF.

The V call is TRBV11-3, the J call TRBJ2-7; TRBD2 might be the D (5 bases). The germline gives CDR1 SGHNT, CDR2 YENEEA. The CDR3 contains 14 residues. V was clipped by 5 bases and J by 0 bases, with 11 bases between them. The CDR3 sequence: CASSQGRGSYEQYF. For the CDR3, the DNA is TGTGCCAGCAGCCAAGGGAGAGGCTCCTACGAGCAGTACTTC.

This clone was counted a few times. This chain joins TRBV6-5 and TRBJ1-1; the D gene is possibly TRBD1 (6 bases). V was pared by 6 bases and J by 0 bases, with 8 bases between. Germline V gene sequence: CDR1 MNHEY, CDR2 SVGAGI. This CDR3 is 13 amino acids long. The CDR3 protein is CASREGVNTEAFF. The CDR3 region has the DNA TGTGCCAGCAGAGAGGGGGTGAACACTGAAGCTTTCTTT.

This clone was seen more than once but under ten times. V is TRBV7-3 and J is TRBJ2-3; the match to TRBD1 covers 7 bases. The V gene's germline CDR1 is SGHTA and CDR2 FQGTGA. The junction had 9 bases not matched to a gene; V was cut back by 3 bases and J by 3 bases. The CDR3 loop spans 16 amino acids. CDR3 protein: CASSFGRDSYTDTQYF. CDR3 nucleotides: TGTGCCAGCAGCTTCGGCCGGGACAGCTATACAGATACGCAGTATTTT.

The V and J genes are TRBV19 and TRBJ2-7, with 8 bases matching TRBD1. V shed 8 bases and J 4 bases; nucleotides not matched to a gene: 7. CDR1 and CDR2 (germline): LNHDA, SQIVND (reference sequence). There are 13 residues in the CDR3. CDR3 region: CASYGTGDYEQYF. CDR3 DNA: TGTGCCAGTTACGGGACAGGCGATTACGAGCAGTACTTC.

This clone was detected only once. The J gene is TRBJ2-5, the V gene TRBV7-2, with D uncertain. V was trimmed by 0 bases and J by 4 bases, leaving 12 bases between them. The CDR3 totals 15 residues. CDR1 is SGHTA and CDR2 is FQGNSA in the germline V gene. CDR3 nucleotide sequence: TGTGCCAGCAGCTTAGCGGCAGTTGGTTTAGAGACCCAGTACTTC. Translation: CASSLAAVGLETQYF.

This clone appeared a single time. V and J are TRBV9 and TRBJ1-6; D unclear. CDR1 and CDR2 from the germline V gene are SGDLS and YYNGEE. V was trimmed by 0 bases and J by 8 bases, leaving 12 bases between them. This CDR3 spans 15 amino acids. The CDR3 sequence: CASSVAGRVDSPLHF. The CDR3 DNA is TGTGCCAGCAGCGTAGCCGGGAGGGTGGATTCACCCCTCCACTTT.

The V call is TRBV6-6, the J call TRBJ1-3; D is undetermined. The CDR3 has 15 residues. Trimming removed 2 bases from V and 0 bases from J, with 8 bases in between. Germline CDR1 reads MNHNY; CDR2 reads SVGAGI (reference sequence). In nucleotides, the CDR3 is TGTGCCAGCAGTTACCTATCCGGCTCTGGAAACACCATATATTTT. This gives the protein CASSYLSGSGNTIYF.

The CDR3: CASSPTLRDRPNYGYTF. CDR3 coding DNA: TGTGCCAGCAGCCCAACCTTGAGGGACAGACCTAACTATGGCTACACCTTC. The chain carries TRBV27 and TRBJ1-2; 7 positions agree with TRBD1. The CDR3 spans 17 residues. CDR1 and CDR2 (germline): MNHEY, SMNVEV (reference sequence). The V and J ends lost 6 bases and 0 bases, in that order; junction bases with no gene match: 13.

This clone was observed a few times. The chain joins TRBV7-2 to TRBJ1-5; D unresolved. The CDR3 covers 13 residues. V was trimmed by 1 base and J by 6 bases, leaving 7 bases between them. Germline values: CDR1 SGHTA, CDR2 FQGNSA. The CDR3 reads CASSLEEGQPQHF. The CDR3 DNA reads as TGTGCCAGCAGCTTAGAGGAGGGTCAGCCCCAGCATTTT.

The rearrangement links TRBV29-1 to TRBJ2-1; TRBD2 might be the D (5 bases). The CDR3 is made up of 10 amino acids. Trimming pared 7 bases from V and 6 bases from J, leaving 7 bases between. The V gene's germline CDR1 is SQVTM and CDR2 ANQGSEA. CDR3 loop: CSGGGNEQFF. CDR3 bases: TGCAGCGGAGGAGGCAATGAGCAGTTCTTC.